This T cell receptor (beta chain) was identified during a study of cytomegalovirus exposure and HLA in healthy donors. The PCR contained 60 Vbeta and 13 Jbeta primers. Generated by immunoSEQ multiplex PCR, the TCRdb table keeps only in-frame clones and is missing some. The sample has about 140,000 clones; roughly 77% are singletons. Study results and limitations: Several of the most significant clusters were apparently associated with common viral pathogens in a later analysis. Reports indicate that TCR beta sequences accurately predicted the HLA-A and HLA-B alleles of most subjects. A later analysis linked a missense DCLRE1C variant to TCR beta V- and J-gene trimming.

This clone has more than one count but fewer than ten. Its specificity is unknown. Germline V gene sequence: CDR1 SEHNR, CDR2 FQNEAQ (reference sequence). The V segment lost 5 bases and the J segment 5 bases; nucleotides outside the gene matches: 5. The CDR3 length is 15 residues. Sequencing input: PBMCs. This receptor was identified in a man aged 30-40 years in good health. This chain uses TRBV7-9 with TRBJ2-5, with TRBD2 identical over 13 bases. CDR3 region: CASSAGTSGIETQYF. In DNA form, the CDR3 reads TGTGCCAGCAGCGCCGGGACTAGCGGGATTGAGACCCAGTACTTC.